The text below deals with one TCR beta chain. The CDR3 extends over 16 amino acids. CDR1 and CDR2 from the germline V gene are MNHEY and SVGAGI. V was clipped by 4 bases and J by 6 bases; unmatched bases: 7. As originally analysed: Nucleated cell number was recorded as an estimate derived from reference gene primer amplification. Method: immunoSEQ multiplex PCR; TCRdb's copy keeps in-frame clones and lacks some. V and J calls and clone size come straight from that table; D and trimming were deduced from the DNA. Here the sample spans about 150,000 clones, 80% to 90% being singletons. The data were obtained in a study of blood T cell repertoires in COVID-19. Study in general: COVID-19 samples from acute and convalescent phases originated in the United States, Italy and Spain. The analysed material was cDNA or gDNA that came from T cells, B-cell-depleted T cells, or PBMCs.

The sequence derives from a woman aged 50 to 60 with acute or convalescent COVID-19. The chain employs TRBV6-5 and TRBJ2-1; TRBD2 matches at 12 bases. Sample: peripheral blood. Here the CDR3 reads CASSFMTSGRTNEQFF. The DNA of the CDR3 is TGTGCCAGCAGTTTCATGACTAGCGGGAGAACCAATGAGCAGTTCTTC.